The 20 T cell receptor beta chains below come from one sample, sequenced in a study of shared clonotypes between healthy human individuals. CD45RO negativity and positive selection for CCR7 defined naive CD8 cells, a population that excluded terminally differentiated effector memory CD45RA+ cells. Method: immunoSEQ multiplex PCR; TCRdb's copy keeps in-frame clones and lacks some. The sample contains some 600,000 clones, approximately 96% of which appear only once. Sequenced material: naive CD8+ T cells sorted from blood. These receptors all come from a woman aged 30 to 39 in good health.

The V and J genes are TRBV5-6 and TRBJ1-4; D perhaps matches TRBD1 (6 bases). Trimming removed 5 bases from V and 4 bases from J, with 18 bases in between. CDR3 length equals 16 residues. Germline V lookup: CDR1 SGHDT, CDR2 YYEEEE. The CDR3 is CASRLLQGRNNEKLFF. The CDR3 nucleotides are TGTGCCAGCAGACTACTGCAGGGGAGGAATAATGAAAAACTGTTTTTT.

This clone showed up just once. This rearrangement joins TRBV28 to TRBJ2-3; 8 bases align to TRBD1. CDR1 is MDHEN and CDR2 is SYDVKM in the germline V gene. V trimming: 6 bases; J trimming: 4 bases; junction bases outside the gene matches: 6. This CDR3 is 14 amino acids long. CDR3 protein: CASSWGQEADTQYF. In DNA, the CDR3 is TGTGCCAGCAGCTGGGGACAGGAGGCAGATACGCAGTATTTT.

The chain couples TRBV19 to TRBJ2-1; D possibly corresponds to TRBD2 (5 bases). The germline V and J ends were trimmed by 8 bases and 2 bases, with 13 bases remaining between them. The CDR3 is 14 residues long. Germline lookup yields CDR1 LNHDA and CDR2 SQIVND (reference sequence). The CDR3 region has the DNA TGTGCCAGTGGTCTTTTCGGGACCTACAATGAGCAGTTCTTC. Amino acids: CASGLFGTYNEQFF.

The chain employs TRBV27 and TRBJ2-1; tentatively, D is TRBD2 (6 bases). The V end lost 7 bases, the J end lost 7 bases, and 17 bases lay between the germline ends. This CDR3 contains 14 residues. Germline CDR1 MNHEY, CDR2 SMNVEV (reference sequence). The CDR3 DNA reads TGTGCCAGCACCTCTGGGACTGCTTGGAATGAGCAGTTCTTC. As protein: CASTSGTAWNEQFF.

The chain links TRBV7-9 to TRBJ1-2; no clear D gene. Per germline, CDR1 SEHNR and CDR2 FQNEAQ (reference sequence). Trimming took off 1 base at V and 8 bases at J, with 14 bases between the two ends. The CDR3 is 14 amino acids. CDR3 protein: CASSLESIVNGYTF. In DNA, the CDR3 is TGTGCCAGCAGCTTAGAATCGATAGTTAACGGCTACACCTTC.

V gene TRBV5-6 combines with J gene TRBJ2-5; D is uncertain. Germline-derived CDR1 and CDR2 are SGHDT and YYEEEE. The CDR3 sequence is 12 residues long. V dropped 0 bases and J dropped 5 bases, with 5 bases sitting between them. CDR3 protein: CASSLVPETQYF. The CDR3 DNA reads as TGTGCCAGCAGCTTGGTACCGGAGACCCAGTACTTC.

This clone was detected once. This chain's CDR3 is CASSWGDSSPSNQPQHF. CDR3 DNA sequence: TGTGCCAGCAGTTGGGGGGACAGCTCTCCTAGCAATCAGCCCCAGCATTTT. This chain connects TRBV28 to TRBJ1-5, with 7 nucleotides matching TRBD1. The CDR3 runs to 17 residues. V dropped 4 bases and J dropped 0; count of bases not matched to a gene: 9. The germline V gene has CDR1 MDHEN and CDR2 SYDVKM. The variable domain in full, completed from reference TRBV28 and TRBJ1-5, reads DVKVTQSSRYLVKRTGEKVFLECVQDMDHENMFWYRQDPGLGLRLIYFSYDVKMKEKGDIPEGYSVSREKKERFSLILESASTNQTSMYLCASSWGDSSPSNQPQHFGDGTRLSIL.

This rearrangement joins TRBV28 to TRBJ1-2, with TRBD1 identical over 9 bases. The CDR3 loop spans 16 amino acids. Germline CDR1 and CDR2: MDHEN and SYDVKM. V trimming: 6 bases; J trimming: 1 base; junction bases outside the gene matches: 9. CDR3 DNA: TGTGCCAGCAGCTGGGACAGGGAGGGAATTAACTATGGCTACACCTTC. This codes for CASSWDREGINYGYTF.

This rearrangement joins TRBV7-9 to TRBJ1-1; perhaps TRBD1 as D (5 bases). Germline lookup yields CDR1 SEHNR and CDR2 FQNEAQ (reference sequence). Trimming took 5 bases from V and 7 from J, leaving 17 bases between them. CDR3 length: 14 amino acids. The CDR3 DNA reads TGTGCCAGCAGCCCCCAGGGCAGGGCGGTTGAAGCTTTCTTT. It specifies CASSPQGRAVEAFF.

The V and J genes are TRBV2 and TRBJ2-3, with D possibly being TRBD2 (5 bases). V lost 2 bases, J lost 0 bases, and 15 bases lay in between. The CDR3 is 17 amino acids. Germline-derived CDR1 and CDR2 are SNHLY and FYNNEI. For the CDR3, the DNA is TGTGCCAGCAGTGAATCGGCTTGGGGAGAGAGCACAGATACGCAGTATTTT. Translating gives CASSESAWGESTDTQYF.

The V gene is TRBV4-1, the J gene TRBJ2-2; D is unclear. Germline-derived CDR1 and CDR2 are MGHRA and YSYEKL. The V and J ends lost 1 base and 6 bases respectively, with 3 bases between them. CDR3 length: 12 residues. The CDR3 protein is CASSQVSGELFF. CDR3 in DNA: TGCGCCAGCAGCCAAGTATCCGGGGAGCTGTTTTTT.

J is TRBJ2-5 and V is TRBV28; 8 bases are a match to TRBD2. The CDR3 is made up of 16 amino acids. Losses at the gene ends were 4 bases for V and 0 bases for J; bases not matched to a gene: 7. CDR1 and CDR2 from the germline V gene are MDHEN and SYDVKM. CDR3 sequence reads: CASSSWREEYQETQYF. CDR3 nucleotide sequence: TGTGCCAGCAGTTCGTGGCGGGAGGAGTACCAAGAGACCCAGTACTTC.

The rearrangement joins TRBV2 to TRBJ2-7; D gene ambiguous. Germline CDR1 reads SNHLY; CDR2 reads FYNNEI. The V gene lost 4 bases and the J gene lost 0 bases, with 4 bases spanning the gap. CDR3 length equals 12 residues. In nucleotides, the CDR3 is TGTGCCAGCAGTGCAGTCTCCTACGAGCAGTACTTC. It codes for CASSAVSYEQYF.

This chain connects TRBV5-4 to TRBJ2-2; 11 bases are shared with TRBD1. The CDR3 length is 17 residues. Germline V gene lookup returns CDR1 SGHNT and CDR2 YYREEE (reference sequence). V lost 4 bases to trimming and J lost 6 bases; unmatched junction nucleotides: 11. CDR3 nucleotides: TGTGCCAGCAGCGCTACTGGGGACAGGGGGGTACCCGGGGAGCTGTTTTTT. The encoded protein is CASSATGDRGVPGELFF.

V and J are TRBV6-5 and TRBJ2-5, with 10 bases aligning to TRBD2. Germline values: CDR1 MNHEY, CDR2 SVGAGI. The CDR3 spans 12 residues. J lost 7 bases, V lost 7 bases, and 3 bases had no gene match. CDR3 amino acids: CASIAGGGTQYF. The DNA for the CDR3 is TGTGCCAGCATAGCGGGAGGTGGGACCCAGTACTTC.

The gene calls are TRBV11-2 and TRBJ2-5; the match to TRBD2 covers 11 bases. J was trimmed by 3 bases and V by 0 bases; bases with no gene match: 9. CDR1 and CDR2 (germline): SGHAT, FQNNGV. There are 18 residues in the CDR3. The CDR3 here is CASSLEGFGSGREETQYF. The CDR3 region has the DNA TGTGCCAGCAGCTTAGAGGGCTTTGGTAGCGGGAGGGAAGAGACCCAGTACTTC.

This clone was counted a single time. The V and J genes are TRBV19 and TRBJ1-6; 8 nucleotides align to TRBD1. CDR1 is LNHDA, CDR2 SQIVND, per germline (reference sequence). CDR3 length: 14 residues. V was pared by 7 bases and J by 11 bases, with 10 bases of the junction left unmatched. This chain's CDR3 is CASTQDREFTPLHF. DNA of the CDR3: TGTGCCAGTACCCAGGACAGGGAGTTCACACCCCTCCACTTT.

In its sample, this clone was seen once. This chain links TRBV6-6 with TRBJ2-7; D ambiguous. The CDR3 totals 16 residues. Trimming cost V 0 bases and J 2 bases, with 14 bases left between them. Germline V CDR1 and CDR2: MNHNY, SVGAGI (reference sequence). The CDR3 here is CASSYSAVNTAYEQYF. The CDR3 DNA reads TGTGCCAGCAGTTACTCAGCCGTTAACACAGCCTACGAGCAGTACTTC.

This chain uses TRBV27 with TRBJ1-2, with D maybe TRBD1 (5 bases). Per germline, CDR1 MNHEY and CDR2 SMNVEV (reference sequence). CDR3 length: 13 amino acids. Trimming removed 3 bases at V and 8 bases at J, with 13 bases between. In DNA form, the CDR3 reads TGTGCCAGCAGTTTTGTGGGGACGGCCGGCTACACCTTC. Translating gives CASSFVGTAGYTF.

The rearrangement joins TRBV7-9 to TRBJ2-7; the match to TRBD2 covers 9 bases. The CDR3 consists of 16 residues. The germline CDR1 and CDR2 sequences are SEHNR and FQNEAQ (reference sequence). Losses at the gene ends were 5 bases for V and 0 bases for J; bases not matched to a gene: 8. In nucleotides, the CDR3 is TGTGCCAGCAGCAGTCTAGCGGGACCGAGCTCCTACGAGCAGTACTTC. Its translation is CASSSLAGPSSYEQYF.